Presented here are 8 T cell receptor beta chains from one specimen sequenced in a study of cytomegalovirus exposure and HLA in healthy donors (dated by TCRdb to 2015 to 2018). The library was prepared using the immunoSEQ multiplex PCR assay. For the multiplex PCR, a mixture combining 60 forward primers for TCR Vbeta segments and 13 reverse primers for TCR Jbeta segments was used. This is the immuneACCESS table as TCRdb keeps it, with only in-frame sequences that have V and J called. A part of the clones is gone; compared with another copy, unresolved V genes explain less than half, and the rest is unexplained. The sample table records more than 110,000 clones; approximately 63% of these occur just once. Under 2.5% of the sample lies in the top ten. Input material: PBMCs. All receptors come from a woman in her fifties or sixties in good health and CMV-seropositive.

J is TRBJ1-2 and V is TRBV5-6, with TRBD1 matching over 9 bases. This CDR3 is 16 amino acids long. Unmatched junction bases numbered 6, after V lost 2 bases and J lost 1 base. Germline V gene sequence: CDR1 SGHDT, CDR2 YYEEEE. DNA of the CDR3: TGTGCCAGCAGCTTCTTAGGGACAGGGATTAACTATGGCTACACCTTC. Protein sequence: CASSFLGTGINYGYTF.

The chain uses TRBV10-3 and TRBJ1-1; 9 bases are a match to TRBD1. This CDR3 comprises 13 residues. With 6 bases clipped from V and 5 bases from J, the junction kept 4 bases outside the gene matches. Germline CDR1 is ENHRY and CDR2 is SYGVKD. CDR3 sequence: CAISRTGATEAFF. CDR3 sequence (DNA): TGTGCCATCAGCCGGACAGGGGCTACTGAAGCTTTCTTT.

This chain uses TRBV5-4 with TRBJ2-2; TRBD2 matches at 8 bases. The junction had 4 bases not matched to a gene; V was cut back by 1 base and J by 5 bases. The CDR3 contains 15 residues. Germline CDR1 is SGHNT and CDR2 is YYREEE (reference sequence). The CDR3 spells CASSLKREWTGELFF. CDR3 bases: TGTGCCAGCAGCTTGAAGCGGGAGTGGACCGGGGAGCTGTTTTTT.

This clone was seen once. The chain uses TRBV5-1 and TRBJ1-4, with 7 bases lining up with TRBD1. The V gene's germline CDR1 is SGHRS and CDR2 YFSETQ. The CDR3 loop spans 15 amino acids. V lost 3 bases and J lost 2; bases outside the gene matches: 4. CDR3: CASSSSGGTNEKLFF. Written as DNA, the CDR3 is TGCGCCAGCAGCTCCTCAGGGGGGACTAATGAAAAACTGTTTTTT.

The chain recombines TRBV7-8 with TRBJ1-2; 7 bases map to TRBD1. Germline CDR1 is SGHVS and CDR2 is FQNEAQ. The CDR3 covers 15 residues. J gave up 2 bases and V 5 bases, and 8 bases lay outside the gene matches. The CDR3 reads CASSPQGTENYGYTF. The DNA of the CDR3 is TGTGCCAGCAGCCCCCAAGGGACAGAGAACTATGGCTACACCTTC.

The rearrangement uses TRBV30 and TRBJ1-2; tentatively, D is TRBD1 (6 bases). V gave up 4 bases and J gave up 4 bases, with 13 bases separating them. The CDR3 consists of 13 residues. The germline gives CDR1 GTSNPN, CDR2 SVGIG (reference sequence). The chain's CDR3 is CAWKDSRLYGYTF. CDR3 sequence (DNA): TGTGCCTGGAAGGACAGCCGGCTCTATGGCTACACCTTC.

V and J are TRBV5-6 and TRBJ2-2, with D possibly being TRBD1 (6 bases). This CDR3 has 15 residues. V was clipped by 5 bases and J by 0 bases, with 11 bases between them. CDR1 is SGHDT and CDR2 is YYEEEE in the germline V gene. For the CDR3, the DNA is TGTGCCAGCAGACCGACAGGCGCGAACACCGGGGAGCTGTTTTTT. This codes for CASRPTGANTGELFF.

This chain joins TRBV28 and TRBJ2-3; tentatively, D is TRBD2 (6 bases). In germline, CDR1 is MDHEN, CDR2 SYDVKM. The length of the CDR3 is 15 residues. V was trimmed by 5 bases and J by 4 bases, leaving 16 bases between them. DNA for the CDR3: TGTGCCAGCAGTGTCGGTGGAGGGTTCGCAGATACGCAGTATTTT. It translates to CASSVGGGFADTQYF.